This TCR beta chain originates from a study of T cell responses to AZD1222 COVID-19 vaccine. Background on the study: Second doses were pooled across both intervals (about 4 or about 12 weeks).

The V gene's germline CDR1 is WSHSY and CDR2 SAAADI. The CDR3 consists of 17 residues. Unmatched junction bases numbered 13, after V lost 3 bases and J lost 2 bases. With regard to this clone: As yet, its antigen is unknown.

Repertoires were generated with immunoSEQ multiplex PCR, while TCRdb's copy carries only in-frame clones and drops some. The sample consists of about 130,000 clones, approximately 88% of them appearing once. Study-level results: Close to half of all spike-specific TCRs reportedly target regions of the variants that are unmutated.

This clonotype was sampled from an adult in good health. The rearrangement uses TRBV10-2 and TRBJ2-7; 7 bases match TRBD2. This material consisted of peripheral blood, taken on day 0 of AZD1222 vaccination. The CDR3 DNA follows: TGCGCCAGCAGTGAAATTCGGGGCGGGAGAGGGGCCTACGAGCAGTACTTC. This sequence encodes CASSEIRGGRGAYEQYF.